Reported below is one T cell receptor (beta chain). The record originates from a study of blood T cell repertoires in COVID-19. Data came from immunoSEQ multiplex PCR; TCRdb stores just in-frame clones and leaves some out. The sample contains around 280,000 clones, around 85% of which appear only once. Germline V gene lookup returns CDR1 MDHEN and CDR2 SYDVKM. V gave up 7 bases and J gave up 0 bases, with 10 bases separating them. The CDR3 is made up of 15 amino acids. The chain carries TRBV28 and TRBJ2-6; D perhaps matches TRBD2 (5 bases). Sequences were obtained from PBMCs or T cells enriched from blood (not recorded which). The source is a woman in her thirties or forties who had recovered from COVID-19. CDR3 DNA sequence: TGTGCCAGCACGGAGGCGAGCTCTGGGGCCAACGTCCTGACTTTC. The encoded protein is CASTEASSGANVLTF.